The entry that follows covers one T cell receptor beta chain sequence. The authors' processing: Reference gene primer amplification yielded estimated nucleated cell counts. Clones were sequenced by immunoSEQ multiplex PCR, and TCRdb holds only the in-frame ones, with some missing. V and J calls and clone size are those listed in that table; D and trimming were worked out from the DNA. Seen here are a few hundred thousand clones, about 88% observed once, and the top ten hold 9.5% to 15%. This entry is derived from a study of blood T cell repertoires in COVID-19. At the level of the study: Sites in the United States, Italy and Spain provided acute and convalescent COVID-19 samples. The cDNA or gDNA used as material had been derived from T cells, B-cell-depleted T cells, or PBMCs.

V lost 6 bases to trimming and J lost 4 bases, with 15 bases between them. The CDR3 extends over 14 amino acids. In germline, CDR1 is MNHEY, CDR2 SMNVEV (reference sequence). Specimen: peripheral blood. V usage is TRBV27 and J usage is TRBJ1-2; D might be TRBD1 (5 bases). This receptor was obtained from a woman aged 60-70 years with acute or convalescent COVID-19. CDR3 sequence: CASRFTGTGYGYTF. As DNA, the CDR3 is TGTGCCAGCAGATTCACAGGAACCGGCTATGGCTACACCTTC.